This T cell receptor beta chain was captured in a study of cytomegalovirus exposure and HLA in healthy donors. Study-wide background: Unique TCR beta sequences numbering about 100 million came from around 180 million T cells in an earlier analysis.

V was trimmed by 8 bases and J by 4 bases, leaving 12 bases between them. The CDR3 has 13 residues. CDR1 and CDR2 from the germline V gene are LGHNT and FRNRAP. General study points: In a later analysis, a missense DCLRE1C variant was linked to TCR beta V- and J-gene trimming. With DRB1 most and HLA-C fewest, TCR association rates differed between HLA loci in a later analysis.

Of note for this clone: Its antigen is currently unknown.

The PCR was carried out with 60 Vbeta primers and 13 Jbeta primers. The table came from immunoSEQ multiplex PCR; TCRdb's copy has only in-frame clones and leaves some out. The sample shows roughly 130,000 clones, around three quarters of them seen only once. The chain is built from TRBV12-5 and TRBJ1-5; D is perhaps TRBD1 (6 bases). Sequencing was done on a sample of PBMCs. This TCR derives from a male donor in good health and CMV-seronegative. CDR3 sequence: CASSQGGNQPQHF. The CDR3 DNA is TGTGCTAGTAGTCAAGGGGGAAATCAGCCCCAGCATTTT.